This TCR beta chain was obtained from a study of T cells in Graves' hyperthyroidism and ophthalmopathy (dated by TCRdb to between 2018 and 2020). Turning to the overall study: Peripheral blood samples were taken at the time of initial diagnosis, prior to any treatment. Prospective prediction of ophthalmopathy was tested in an independent validation cohort consisting of some 19 hyperthyroidism patients and 15 or so patients who later progressed to ophthalmopathy. To identify distinguishing TCR V-J signatures, a discovery cohort of 100 patients was used, comprising 40 to 45 with Graves' ophthalmopathy and around 60 with stable Graves' hyperthyroidism. In more than 5 Graves' hyperthyroidism patients, the study also compared T-cell repertoires from thyroid tissue with T-cell repertoires from blood. The paper reports TCR Vbeta CDR3 sequencing of approximately 140 peripheral blood samples: around 41 ophthalmopathy, about 75 hyperthyroidism and some 17 progressor patients. Following sampling, methimazole starting at 30 mg daily was given to hyperthyroidism patients, and high-dose intravenous methylprednisolone was given to ophthalmopathy patients. For training and testing, the roughly 93 patients in the discovery cohort were randomly divided in a 7:3 ratio.

This clonotype came up a few times. Its antigen is not yet known. The record has no base qualities; no much larger clone is one base away. V is pared back by 5 bases and J by 8 bases, with 21 bases lying between the germline termini. The germline V gene gives CDR1 as SGHAT and CDR2 as FQNNGV. The CDR3 measures 16 amino acids from cysteine to phenylalanine. The retained sequence is limited to the CDR3, 48 bases, with the frame set at the first base. Stable Graves' hyperthyroidism was defined as the absence of progression to ophthalmopathy over 18 months of follow-up. Hyperthyroidism patients were aged 18 to 65 years and newly diagnosed, with disease duration of less than 2 months. Any patient with an uncontrolled infection, another autoimmune disease, pregnancy or lactation was excluded. Diagnoses relied on clinical symptoms, serum thyroxine and TRAb, thyroid ultrasound and orbital computed tomography. PBMCs were isolated from about 9 ml of fresh peripheral blood by Ficoll-Paque density gradient centrifugation. Trizol reagent was used to extract total RNA, and RNA quality was then checked on an Agilent 2100 Bioanalyzer.

The TCR beta CDR3 regions were amplified from RNA transcripts. A first-round RT-PCR of the TCR CDR3 used the HTBI primer set with the Qiagen OneStep RT-PCR kit. A second multiplex PCR round built the libraries, followed by size selection and purification. Sequencing of the libraries was done on an Illumina HiSeq2000 using paired-end 100 bp reads. Turning to the authors' computational methods: SOAPnuke was used to process the raw data, removing reads that contained adapters or uncalled bases, had a mean Phred below 15, or lacked an exact match to the constant primer or identifier. COPE v1.2.5 was used to merge high-quality paired reads, and clonotypes were defined as unique nucleotide sequences. MiTCR v1.1 was used to align clonotypes to the IMGT TRBV, TRBD and TRBJ reference segments. Analysis was restricted to V-J combinations with a frequency above 0.0001, which covered 99.2% of repertoires. A TCS score was defined as the ratio between F50 (clonal expansion) and ExV (chaos), using BLOSUM62-based TCRdist between CDR3 peptides within each V-J. Welch's t-statistics and random forest reduced roughly 500 V-J features to 10 to 15, which were used in a naive Bayes classifier (R e1071). The similarity between thyroid and blood repertoires was quantified using the Morisita-Horn index. TCRdb's own reprocessing of the public reads used fastp at Q25 and MiXCR and kept productive beta chains. Every entry covers one CDR3 protein and lists the most common genes and DNA from its rows. The V and J calls reflect TCRdb's pipeline rather than the authors' work. The sample profile shows 700,000 to 950,000 distinct CDR3 sequences; roughly a third of them were found once. The ten largest clones represent 31% of the sample.

The paper's findings and limits, for the study overall: In cross-validation, a model built on a 13 V-J signature told ophthalmopathy apart from stable hyperthyroidism with approximately 91% sensitivity and roughly 81% specificity, and in testing the same model reached 80%/75%. In validation, the model predicted progression to ophthalmopathy a median of 6.5 months before onset, with approximately 68% sensitivity and 72.22% specificity. Blood samples also contained most of the expanded thyroid clonotypes (frequency above 0.001), which suggests that blood repertoires may reflect thyroid immune responses. Sample size was not statistically predetermined, and investigators were not blinded to group allocation.

Material for sequencing was blood. The sequence joins TRBV11-2 to TRBJ1-4; possibly the D gene is TRBD1, per 5 matching bases. The clonotype originates from a woman in her thirties or forties with Graves' hyperthyroidism. Read as DNA, the sequence is TGTGCCAGCAGCCCGCCCGAATTCCGGGGGGGGGAAAAACTGTTTTTT. This translates into CASSPPEFRGGEKLFF. This CDR3, with the reference TRBV11-2 and TRBJ1-4 proteins standing in past its ends, gives the full variable domain EAGVAQSPRYKIIEKRQSVAFWCNPISGHATLYWYQQILGQGPKLLIQFQNNGVVDDSQLPKDRFSAERLKGVDSTLKIQPAKLEDSAVYLCASSPPEFRGGEKLFFGSGTQLSVL.